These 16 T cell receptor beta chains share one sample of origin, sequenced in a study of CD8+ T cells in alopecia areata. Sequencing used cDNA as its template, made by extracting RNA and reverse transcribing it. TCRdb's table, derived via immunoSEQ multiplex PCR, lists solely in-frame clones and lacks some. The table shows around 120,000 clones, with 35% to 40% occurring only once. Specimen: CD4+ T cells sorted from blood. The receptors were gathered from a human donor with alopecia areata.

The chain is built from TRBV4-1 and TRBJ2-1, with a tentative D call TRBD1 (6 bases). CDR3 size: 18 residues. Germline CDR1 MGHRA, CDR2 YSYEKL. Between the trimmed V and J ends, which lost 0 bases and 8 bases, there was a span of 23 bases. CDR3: CASSQERRGPHPFDEQFF. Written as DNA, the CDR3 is TGCGCCAGCAGCCAAGAACGCAGGGGCCCCCACCCCTTCGATGAGCAGTTCTTC.

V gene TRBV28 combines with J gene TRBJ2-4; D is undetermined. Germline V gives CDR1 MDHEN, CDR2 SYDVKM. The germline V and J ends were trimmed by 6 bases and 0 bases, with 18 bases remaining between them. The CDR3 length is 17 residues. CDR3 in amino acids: CASSPRLFDLAKNIQYF. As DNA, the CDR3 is TGTGCCAGCAGCCCACGCCTCTTCGATCTAGCCAAAAACATTCAGTACTTC.

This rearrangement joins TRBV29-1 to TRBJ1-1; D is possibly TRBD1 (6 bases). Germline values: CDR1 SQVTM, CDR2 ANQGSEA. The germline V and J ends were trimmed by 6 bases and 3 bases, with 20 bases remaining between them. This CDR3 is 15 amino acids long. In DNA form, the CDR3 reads TGCAGCGTGGAGGGGGGTAGGGACATATACACTGAAGCTTTCTTT. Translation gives CSVEGGRDIYTEAFF.

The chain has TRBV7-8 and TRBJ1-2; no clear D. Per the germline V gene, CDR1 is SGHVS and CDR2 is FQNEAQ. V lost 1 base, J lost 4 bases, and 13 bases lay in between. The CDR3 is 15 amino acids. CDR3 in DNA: TGTGCCAGCAGCTTAGGTGCAGGAGACTTCTATGGCTACACCTTC. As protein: CASSLGAGDFYGYTF.

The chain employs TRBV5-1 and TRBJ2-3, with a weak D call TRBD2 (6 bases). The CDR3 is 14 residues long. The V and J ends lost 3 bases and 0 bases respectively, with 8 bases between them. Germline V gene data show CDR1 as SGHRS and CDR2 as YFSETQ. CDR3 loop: CASSSGLSTDTQYF. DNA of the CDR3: TGCGCCAGCAGCTCGGGACTGAGCACAGATACGCAGTATTTT.

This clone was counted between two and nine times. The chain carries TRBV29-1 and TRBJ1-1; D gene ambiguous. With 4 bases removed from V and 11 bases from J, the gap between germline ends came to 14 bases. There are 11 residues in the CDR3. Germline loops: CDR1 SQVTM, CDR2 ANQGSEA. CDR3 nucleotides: TGCAGCGTTGTCCCAGCCTGGGAGGCTTTCTTT. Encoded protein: CSVVPAWEAFF.

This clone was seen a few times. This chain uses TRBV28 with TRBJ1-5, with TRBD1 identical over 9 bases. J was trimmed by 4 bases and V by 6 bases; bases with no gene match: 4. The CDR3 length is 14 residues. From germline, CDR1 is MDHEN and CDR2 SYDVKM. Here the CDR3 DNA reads TGTGCCAGCAGGAGACAGGGGGGGAATCAGCCCCAGCATTTT. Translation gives CASRRQGGNQPQHF. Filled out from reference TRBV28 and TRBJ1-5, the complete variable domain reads DVKVTQSSRYLVKRTGEKVFLECVQDMDHENMFWYRQDPGLGLRLIYFSYDVKMKEKGDIPEGYSVSREKKERFSLILESASTNQTSMYLCASRRQGGNQPQHFGDGTRLSIL.

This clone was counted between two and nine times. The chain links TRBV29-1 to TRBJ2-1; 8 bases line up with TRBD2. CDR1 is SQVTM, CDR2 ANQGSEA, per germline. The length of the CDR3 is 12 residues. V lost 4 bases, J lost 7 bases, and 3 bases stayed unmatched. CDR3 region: CSVGGGLNEQFF. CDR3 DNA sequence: TGCAGCGTTGGCGGGGGGCTGAATGAGCAGTTCTTC.

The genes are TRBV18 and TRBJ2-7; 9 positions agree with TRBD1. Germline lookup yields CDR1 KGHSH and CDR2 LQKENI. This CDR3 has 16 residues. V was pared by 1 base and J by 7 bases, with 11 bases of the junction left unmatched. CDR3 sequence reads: CASSPLRTGDLQEQYF. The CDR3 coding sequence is TGTGCCAGCTCACCACTTAGGACAGGGGACCTACAAGAGCAGTACTTC.

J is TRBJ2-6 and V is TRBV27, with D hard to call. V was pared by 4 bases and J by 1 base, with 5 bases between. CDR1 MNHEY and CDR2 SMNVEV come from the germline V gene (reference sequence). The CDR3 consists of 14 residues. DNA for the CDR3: TGTGCCAGCAGTTCCAGTTCTGGGGCCAACGTCCTGACTTTC. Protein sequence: CASSSSSGANVLTF.

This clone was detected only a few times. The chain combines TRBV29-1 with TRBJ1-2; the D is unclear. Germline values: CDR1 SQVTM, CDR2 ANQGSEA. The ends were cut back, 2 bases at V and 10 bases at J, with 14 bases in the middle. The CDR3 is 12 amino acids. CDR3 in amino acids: CSVEYAPTLYTF. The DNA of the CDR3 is TGCAGCGTTGAATACGCCCCTACTCTCTACACCTTC. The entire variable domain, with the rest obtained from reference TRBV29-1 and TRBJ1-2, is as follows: SAVISQKPSRDICQRGTSLTIQCQVDSQVTMMFWYRQQPGQSLTLIATANQGSEATYESGFVIDKFPISRPNLTFSTLTVSNMSPEDSSIYLCSVEYAPTLYTFGSGTRLTVV.

The CDR3 spells CASSYSGRWSTDTQYF. CDR3 nucleotide sequence: TGTGCCAGCAGTTACTCCGGACGGTGGAGCACAGATACGCAGTATTTT. The chain combines TRBV6-5 with TRBJ2-3; D is uncertain. Per the germline V gene, CDR1 is MNHEY and CDR2 is SVGAGI. Trimming pared 0 bases from V and 0 bases from J, leaving 10 bases between. This CDR3 comprises 16 residues.

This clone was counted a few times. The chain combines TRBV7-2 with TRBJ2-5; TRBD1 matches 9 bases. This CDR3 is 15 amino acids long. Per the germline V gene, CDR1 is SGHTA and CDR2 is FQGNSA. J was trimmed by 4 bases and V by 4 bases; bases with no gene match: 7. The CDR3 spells CASSSNRGRGETQYF. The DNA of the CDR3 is TGTGCCAGCAGCTCAAACAGGGGGCGCGGAGAGACCCAGTACTTC.

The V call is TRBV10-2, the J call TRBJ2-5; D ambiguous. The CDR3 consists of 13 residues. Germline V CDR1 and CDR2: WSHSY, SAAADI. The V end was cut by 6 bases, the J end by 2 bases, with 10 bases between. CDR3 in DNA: TGCGCCAGCAGAGAAGCGAGTCAAGAGACCCAGTACTTC. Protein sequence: CASREASQETQYF.

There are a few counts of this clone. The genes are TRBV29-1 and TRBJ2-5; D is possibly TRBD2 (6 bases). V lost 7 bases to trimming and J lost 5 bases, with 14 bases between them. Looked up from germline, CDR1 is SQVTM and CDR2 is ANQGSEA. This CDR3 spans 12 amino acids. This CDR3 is CSGTSIDETQYF. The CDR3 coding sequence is TGCAGCGGCACTAGCATCGACGAGACCCAGTACTTC.

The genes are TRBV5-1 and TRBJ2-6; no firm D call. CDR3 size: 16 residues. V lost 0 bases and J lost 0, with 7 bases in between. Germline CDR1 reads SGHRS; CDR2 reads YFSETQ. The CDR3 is CASSLVETSGANVLTF. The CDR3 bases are TGCGCCAGCAGCTTGGTCGAGACCTCTGGGGCCAACGTCCTGACTTTC. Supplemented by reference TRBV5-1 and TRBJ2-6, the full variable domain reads KAGVTQTPRYLIKTRGQQVTLSCSPISGHRSVSWYQQTPGQGLQFLFEYFSETQRNKGNFPGRFSGRQFSNSRSEMNVSTLELGDSALYLCASSLVETSGANVLTFGAGSRLTVL.